This is a list of T cell receptor beta chains from one sample in a study of cytomegalovirus exposure and HLA in healthy donors. Sequencing was performed with immunoSEQ multiplex PCR; in TCRdb, only in-frame clones are kept and a portion is missing. The sample gives 85,000 to 120,000 clones, under 80% of which show up once; about 6.1% is in the top ten. The sample taken for sequencing was PBMCs. These receptor sequences come from a woman aged 45-65 years in good health and CMV-seropositive. The CDR3 runs from the conserved cysteine through the conserved F or W. Fields, in order: V gene, J gene, D gene, clone size, CDR3 DNA, CDR3 protein. A D gene is named only where the DNA matches it firmly. Some rows mark clone size as missing; the rest say once, few, many or name a class of expanded clone.

V: TRBV4-3; J: TRBJ2-2; D: -; size: -; DNA: TGCGCCAGCAGCCACAAAGACGGGTTACCCGGGGAGCTGTTTTTT; CDR3: CASSHKDGLPGELFF
V: TRBV10-3; J: TRBJ1-1; D: -; size: -; DNA: TGTGCCATCAGGGACCCGGGGGACTCAATCACTGAAGCTTTCTTT; CDR3: CAIRDPGDSITEAFF
V: TRBV5-1; J: TRBJ2-4; D: TRBD1; size: -; DNA: TGCGCCAGCAGCTTTGAACGTGGACAGGGTACGAACATTCAGTACTTC; CDR3: CASSFERGQGTNIQYF
V: TRBV4-3; J: TRBJ1-2; D: -; size: once; DNA: TGCGCCAGCAGCCAAGATCTTAATGGCTACACCTTC; CDR3: CASSQDLNGYTF
V: TRBV5-1; J: TRBJ1-1; D: -; size: -; DNA: TGCGCCAGCAGCTTGGCCGGGAGATCCAACACTGAAGCTTTCTTT; CDR3: CASSLAGRSNTEAFF
V: TRBV7-6; J: TRBJ1-5; D: -; size: -; DNA: TGTGCCAGCAGCTTAGCGCACGGTCAGCCCCAGCATTTT; CDR3: CASSLAHGQPQHF
V: TRBV9; J: TRBJ2-2; D: -; size: -; DNA: TGTGCCAGCAGCGCCGCGAACACCGGGGAGCTGTTTTTT; CDR3: CASSAANTGELFF
V: TRBV5-1; J: TRBJ1-1; D: -; size: -; DNA: TGCGCCAGCAGCTTGTCCGCGGCTTTCGGGTTCACTGAAGCTTTCTTT; CDR3: CASSLSAAFGFTEAFF
V: TRBV28; J: TRBJ2-7; D: -; size: -; DNA: TGTGCCAGCAGTTTATACCCGAGACTTCTCTTTTACGAGCAGTACTTC; CDR3: CASSLYPRLLFYEQYF
V: TRBV27; J: TRBJ1-2; D: TRBD1; size: -; DNA: TGTGCCAGCAGTTGGACCGGGGCAGGGGGACTAGTAGGAAATGGCTACACCTTC; CDR3: CASSWTGAGGLVGNGYTF
V: TRBV7-2; J: TRBJ2-4; D: -; size: -; DNA: TGTGCCAGCAGCTTACTGCAGGGTAGTATTCAGTACTTC; CDR3: CASSLLQGSIQYF
V: TRBV7-8; J: TRBJ1-2; D: -; size: -; DNA: TGTGCCAGCAGCTTCCTGCGGGGCGGCCCGAACTATGGCTACACCTTC; CDR3: CASSFLRGGPNYGYTF
V: TRBV7-3; J: TRBJ1-1; D: TRBD1; size: -; DNA: TGTGCCAGCAGCGCCCTCGGCAGGGGGAGCACTGAAGCTTTCTTT; CDR3: CASSALGRGSTEAFF
V: TRBV6-6; J: TRBJ1-6; D: -; size: many; DNA: TGTGCCAGCAGTGACCCGGCGGGCGTTCCCCTCCACTTT; CDR3: CASSDPAGVPLHF
V: TRBV27; J: TRBJ1-6; D: TRBD1; size: -; DNA: TGTGCCAGCAGTTTAAACGGACAGGGGACCTCACCCCTCCACTTT; CDR3: CASSLNGQGTSPLHF
V: TRBV6-4; J: TRBJ2-1; D: TRBD1; size: -; DNA: TGTGCCAGCAGCGGAGAGGGGGCCGTAGAGCAGTTCTTC; CDR3: CASSGEGAVEQFF
V: TRBV5-6; J: TRBJ1-5; D: -; size: -; DNA: TGTGCCAGCAGCTTGGCAGACAGGATTGGGCAGCCCCAGCATTTT; CDR3: CASSLADRIGQPQHF
V: TRBV2; J: TRBJ2-3; D: -; size: -; DNA: TGTGCCAGCAGTGAATCCGGACAGATGAAAGATACGCAGTATTTT; CDR3: CASSESGQMKDTQYF
V: TRBV5-1; J: TRBJ2-3; D: TRBD2; size: -; DNA: TGCGCCAGCAGCTTTGAGCGGGGGGCTAGCACAGATACGCAGTATTTT; CDR3: CASSFERGASTDTQYF
V: TRBV6-4; J: TRBJ1-6; D: -; size: once; DNA: TGTGCCAGCAGTGCCGGGGTCATAAATTCACCCCTCCACTTT; CDR3: CASSAGVINSPLHF
V: TRBV28; J: TRBJ1-1; D: -; size: few; DNA: TGTGCCAGCACCCCGGACAGCGCCCCAACGAACACTGAAGCTTTCTTT; CDR3: CASTPDSAPTNTEAFF
V: TRBV5-1; J: TRBJ1-2; D: TRBD1; size: -; DNA: TGCGCCAGCAGGGGGGACAGGGGGAACGGCTACACCTTC; CDR3: CASRGDRGNGYTF
V: TRBV6-1; J: TRBJ1-6; D: TRBD1; size: few; DNA: TGTGCCAGCAGTCTGGACAGGTGGAATTCACCCCTCCACTTT; CDR3: CASSLDRWNSPLHF
V: TRBV28; J: TRBJ1-1; D: TRBD1; size: -; DNA: TGTGCCAGCAGGGGACAGGGGGGATGGAACACTGAAGCTTTCTTT; CDR3: CASRGQGGWNTEAFF
V: TRBV28; J: TRBJ1-6; D: -; size: -; DNA: TGTGCCAGCAGTTTGCGGGAGTTTAATTCACCCCTCCACTTT; CDR3: CASSLREFNSPLHF
V: TRBV7-2; J: TRBJ1-1; D: TRBD1; size: -; DNA: TGTGCCAGCAGCCCCCGACAGGGGGTCGTAGGCACTGAAGCTTTCTTT; CDR3: CASSPRQGVVGTEAFF
V: TRBV20-1; J: TRBJ2-3; D: -; size: -; DNA: TGCAGTGCTTCGGTTGCAGATACGCAGTATTTT; CDR3: CSASVADTQYF
V: TRBV5-4; J: TRBJ2-7; D: TRBD2; size: once; DNA: TGTGCCAGCAGCCAGGCCGGGGGACTATTTGGCGAGCAGTACTTC; CDR3: CASSQAGGLFGEQYF
V: TRBV7-9; J: TRBJ2-7; D: -; size: -; DNA: TGTGCCAGCAGCTTAGGGGCAGGCTACGAGCAGTACTTC; CDR3: CASSLGAGYEQYF
V: TRBV7-7; J: TRBJ2-2; D: -; size: -; DNA: TGTGCCAGCAGCTACGGGACCGGGGAGCTGTTTTTT; CDR3: CASSYGTGELFF
V: TRBV7-9; J: TRBJ2-2; D: -; size: few; DNA: TGTGCCACCACCTCGAGGGTCTCGAACACCGGGGAGCTGTTTTTT; CDR3: CATTSRVSNTGELFF
V: TRBV4-2; J: TRBJ2-7; D: TRBD2; size: once; DNA: TGTGCCAGCAGCCACGGACTAGCGGGGTCCTCCTACGAGCAGTACTTC; CDR3: CASSHGLAGSSYEQYF
V: TRBV6-4; J: TRBJ1-1; D: -; size: -; DNA: TGTGCCAGCAGTGACCATATCAGGTTTTTGAACACTGAAGCTTTCTTT; CDR3: CASSDHIRFLNTEAFF
V: TRBV19; J: TRBJ1-5; D: -; size: -; DNA: TGTGCCAGTACCGAAGACAAATGGGGCAATCAGCCCCAGCATTTT; CDR3: CASTEDKWGNQPQHF
V: TRBV9; J: TRBJ2-5; D: TRBD2; size: -; DNA: TGTGCCAGCAGCTACGGGGGGGCCCTTGAGACCCAGTACTTC; CDR3: CASSYGGALETQYF
V: TRBV19; J: TRBJ2-7; D: -; size: -; DNA: TGTGCCAGTAGTATTCTACCGGGGGGCCTTCCCTACGAGCAGTACTTC; CDR3: CASSILPGGLPYEQYF
V: TRBV18; J: TRBJ1-5; D: -; size: -; DNA: TGTGCCAGCTCCCCCGATGGTAGTCAGCCCCAGCATTTT; CDR3: CASSPDGSQPQHF
V: TRBV16; J: TRBJ1-3; D: -; size: once; DNA: TGTGCCAGCAGCCAGGGGCGAATTAGCTCTGGAAACACCATATATTTT; CDR3: CASSQGRISSGNTIYF
V: TRBV6-6; J: TRBJ1-3; D: -; size: -; DNA: TGTGCCACCGTGCAGAAAAACACCATATATTTT; CDR3: CATVQKNTIYF
V: TRBV7-8; J: TRBJ2-3; D: TRBD2; size: -; DNA: TGTGCCAGCAGCTTAGCACCGGGACTAGCGCGAGATACGCAGTATTTT; CDR3: CASSLAPGLARDTQYF
V: TRBV4-1; J: TRBJ1-1; D: TRBD1; size: -; DNA: TGCGCCAGCAGCCGGAAGACAGGGGTCACTGAAGCTTTCTTT; CDR3: CASSRKTGVTEAFF
V: TRBV7-8; J: TRBJ1-2; D: -; size: -; DNA: TGTGCCAGCAGCCCCCTGGGAGGGGCGGGCGACTATGGCTACACCTTC; CDR3: CASSPLGGAGDYGYTF
V: TRBV5-1; J: TRBJ1-1; D: -; size: -; DNA: TGCGCCAGCAGCCGGGGGGGGAACACTGAAGCTTTCTTT; CDR3: CASSRGGNTEAFF
V: TRBV7-9; J: TRBJ2-5; D: TRBD1; size: -; DNA: TGTGCCAGCAGCCTTTGGACAGGGGGGAGGGGAGAGACCCAGTACTTC; CDR3: CASSLWTGGRGETQYF
V: TRBV6-4; J: TRBJ2-6; D: -; size: -; DNA: TGTGCCAGCAGTGAAGACGAGAGCTCCGGGGGGGCCAACGTCCTGACTTTC; CDR3: CASSEDESSGGANVLTF
V: TRBV10-3; J: TRBJ2-7; D: TRBD1; size: once; DNA: TGTGCCTCGTCTCGGACAGGGGGCGAAAGCTACGAGCAGTACTTC; CDR3: CASSRTGGESYEQYF
V: TRBV5-1; J: TRBJ2-1; D: TRBD1; size: -; DNA: TGCGCCAGCAGCCTGGACAGGGGGCTATACAATGAGCAGTTCTTC; CDR3: CASSLDRGLYNEQFF
V: TRBV25-1; J: TRBJ1-2; D: TRBD1; size: -; DNA: TGTGCCAGCAGTGAATATGAGACAGGGATCTATGGCTACACCTTC; CDR3: CASSEYETGIYGYTF